This TCR beta chain was recovered during a study of blood T cell repertoires in COVID-19 (dated by TCRdb to about 2020). About the full investigation: Collaborator samples came from the United States, Italy and Spain and covered acute and convalescent phases of COVID-19. A freely available public database, intended as a resource for researchers studying the immune response to SARS-CoV-2, is where the repertoires were released. The samples were drawn from the first 160 participants of the ongoing ImmuneRACE study and from roughly 1,300 subjects provided by 6 global collaborators. The prospective study material was composed of cDNA or gDNA derived from T cells, B-cell-depleted T cells, or PBMCs. Where HLA class I and class II types were available, the types were taken from metadata supplied by the sample provider, not from assay-based typing. The dataset comprised deeply sampled blood TCRbeta repertoires from subjects exposed to, actively infected with, or recovered from COVID-19. Sample metadata almost always included a de-identified subject ID, COVID-19 status, age in years and sex. Here is what the overall study found, with its caveats: Clinical and demographic metadata were provided uncurated, with the amount varying by source and participant.

Details on this clone: The antigen it binds to is not known. Base qualities are not provided; no much larger clone lies one nucleotide away.

V lost 5 bases and J lost 7 bases; the stretch between them is 14 bases long. Counted from cysteine to phenylalanine, this CDR3 has 14 amino acids. Of all the DNA, just the CDR3 is kept, 42 bases in frame from base 1. Reading the germline V gene gives CDR1 SGHVS and CDR2 FQNEAQ. Enrolling through a virtual design, the prospective study's participants ranged in age from roughly 18 to 100 years and lived across 20 to 25 United States geographic areas. Cohort assignment in the prospective study relied on participant-reported clinical history from a screening survey and a study questionnaire. Each participant in the prospective study had whole blood, serum and a nasopharyngeal or oropharyngeal swab collected by mobile phlebotomists. Over a roughly two-month period, participants in the prospective study had the option of providing additional blood draws and questionnaires. Prospective study blood samples were shipped either frozen or at room temperature before DNA extraction.

The immunoSEQ Assay, a bias-controlled multiplex PCR, was used to amplify TCRbeta CDR3 regions from genomic DNA. The authors' pipeline ran thus. The number of nucleated cells in each sample was estimated from the amplification of reference gene primers within the assay. To quantify the absolute abundance of each unique TCRbeta CDR3 rearrangement, sequence reads were collapsed and filtered. For each sample, productive Simpson clonality was calculated as the square root of Simpson's diversity index across productive rearrangements. Sourced from immuneACCESS, this table was stored by TCRdb with only in-frame sequences that have V and J called. A share of the clones is absent; for the studies checked, an unresolved V gene accounts for under half, and the remainder has no known explanation. The DNA gave D and trimming, while V, J and clone size come from that table. This sample comprises some 190,000 clones, 76% of them detected only once. About a sixth of the sample rests with the top ten.

The clonotype was recovered from a woman aged 45-60 years with acute COVID-19. The chain couples TRBV7-8 to TRBJ1-4; a weak D assignment points to TRBD1 (5 bases agree). Material for sequencing was PBMCs or T cells enriched from blood (not recorded which). The nucleotide sequence reads as follows: TGTGCCAGCAGCCGAGACCAGGGTACTGAAAAACTGTTTTTT. This codes for CASSRDQGTEKLFF.